This T cell receptor (beta chain) was sequenced for a study of blood T cell repertoires in COVID-19. A few counts support this clone. The table came from immunoSEQ multiplex PCR; TCRdb's copy has only in-frame clones and leaves some out. Altogether 110,000 to 150,000 clones are present, 82% being singletons, with the ten largest covering approximately 4.1%. The CDR3 loop spans 15 amino acids. The gene calls are TRBV21-1 and TRBJ1-4; TRBD1, the table's D call, lacks a check against the DNA. TRBV21-1 is described as a pseudogene. This clonotype was obtained from an elderly woman with acute or convalescent COVID-19. What was sequenced was peripheral blood. The CDR3: CASSPQSRGGEKLFF. The DNA for the CDR3 is TGTGCCAGCAGCCCCCAAAGTAGGGGTGGGGAAAAACTGTTTTTT.